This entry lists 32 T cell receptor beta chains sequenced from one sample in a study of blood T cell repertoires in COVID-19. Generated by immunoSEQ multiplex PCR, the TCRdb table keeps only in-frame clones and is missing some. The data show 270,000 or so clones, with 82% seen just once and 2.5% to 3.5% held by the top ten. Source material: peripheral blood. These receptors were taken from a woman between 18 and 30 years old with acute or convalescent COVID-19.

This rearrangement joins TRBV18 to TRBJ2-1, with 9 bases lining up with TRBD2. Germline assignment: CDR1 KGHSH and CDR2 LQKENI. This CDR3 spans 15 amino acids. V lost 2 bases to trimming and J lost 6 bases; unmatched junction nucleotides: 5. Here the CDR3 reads CASSPWREGPNEQFF. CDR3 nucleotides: TGTGCCAGCTCACCATGGCGGGAGGGCCCCAATGAGCAGTTCTTC.

CDR3 residues: CASRGTGHTEAFF. The CDR3 nucleotides are TGTGCCAGTAGAGGGACAGGGCACACTGAAGCTTTCTTT. The gene calls are TRBV19 and TRBJ1-1, with TRBD1 matching over 9 bases. CDR3 length: 13 residues. V trimming: 6 bases; J trimming: 3 bases; junction bases outside the gene matches: 2. Germline CDR1 and CDR2: LNHDA and SQIVND (reference sequence). Filled out from reference TRBV19 and TRBJ1-1, the complete variable domain reads DGGITQSPKYLFRKEGQNVTLSCEQNLNHDAMYWYRQDPGQGLRLIYYSQIVNDFQKGDIAEGYSVSREKKESFPLTVTSAQKNPTAFYLCASRGTGHTEAFFGQGTRLTVV.

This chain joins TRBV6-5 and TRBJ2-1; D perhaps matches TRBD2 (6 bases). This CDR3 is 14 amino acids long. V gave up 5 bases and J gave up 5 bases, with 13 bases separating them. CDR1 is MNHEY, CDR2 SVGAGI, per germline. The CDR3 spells CASSRRAVHNEQFF. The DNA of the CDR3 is TGTGCCAGCAGTCGGAGGGCCGTACACAATGAGCAGTTCTTC.

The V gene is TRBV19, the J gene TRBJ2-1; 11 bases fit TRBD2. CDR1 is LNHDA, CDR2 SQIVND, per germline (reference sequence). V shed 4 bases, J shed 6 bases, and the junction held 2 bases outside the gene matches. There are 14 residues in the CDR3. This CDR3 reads CASSRLAGPNEQFF. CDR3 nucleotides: TGTGCCAGTAGTAGACTAGCGGGACCCAATGAGCAGTTCTTC.

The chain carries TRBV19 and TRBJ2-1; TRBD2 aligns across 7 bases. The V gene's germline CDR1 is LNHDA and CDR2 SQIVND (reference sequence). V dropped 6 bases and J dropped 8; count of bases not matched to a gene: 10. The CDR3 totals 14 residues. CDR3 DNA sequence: TGTGCCAGTAGCTGGTGGGAGGGGAGGGATGAGCAGTTCTTC. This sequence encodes CASSWWEGRDEQFF.

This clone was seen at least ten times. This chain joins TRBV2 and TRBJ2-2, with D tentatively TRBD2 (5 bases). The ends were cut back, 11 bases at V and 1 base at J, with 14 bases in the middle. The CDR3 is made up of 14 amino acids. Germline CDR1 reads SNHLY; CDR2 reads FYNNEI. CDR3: CAGSVMRNTGELFF. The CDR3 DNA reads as TGTGCCGGTAGCGTGATGAGGAACACCGGGGAGCTGTTTTTT.

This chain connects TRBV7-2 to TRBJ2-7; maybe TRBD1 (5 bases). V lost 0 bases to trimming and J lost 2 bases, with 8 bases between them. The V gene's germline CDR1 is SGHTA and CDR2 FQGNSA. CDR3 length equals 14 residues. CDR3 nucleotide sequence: TGTGCCAGCAGCTTAGCGCTGGGGCCCTACGAGCAGTACTTC. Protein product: CASSLALGPYEQYF.

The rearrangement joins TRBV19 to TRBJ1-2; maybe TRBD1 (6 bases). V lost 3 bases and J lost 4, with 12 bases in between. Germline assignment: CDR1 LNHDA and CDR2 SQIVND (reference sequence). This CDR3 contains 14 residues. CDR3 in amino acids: CASSILDRPYGYTF. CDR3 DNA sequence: TGTGCCAGTAGTATCCTGGACAGACCCTATGGCTACACCTTC.

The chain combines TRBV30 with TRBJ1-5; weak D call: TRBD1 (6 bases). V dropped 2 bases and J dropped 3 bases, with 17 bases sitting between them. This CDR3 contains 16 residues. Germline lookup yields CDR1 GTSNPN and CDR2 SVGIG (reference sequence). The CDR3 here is CAWSWGGRDNNQPQHF. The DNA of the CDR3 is TGTGCCTGGAGTTGGGGGGGCCGGGATAACAATCAGCCCCAGCATTTT.

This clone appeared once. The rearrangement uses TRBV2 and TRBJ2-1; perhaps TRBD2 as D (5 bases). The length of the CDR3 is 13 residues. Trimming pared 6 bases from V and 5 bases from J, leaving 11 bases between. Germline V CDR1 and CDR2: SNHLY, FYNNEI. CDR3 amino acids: CASSRLANNEQFF. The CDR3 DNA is TGTGCCAGCAGCCGCCTAGCTAACAATGAGCAGTTCTTC.

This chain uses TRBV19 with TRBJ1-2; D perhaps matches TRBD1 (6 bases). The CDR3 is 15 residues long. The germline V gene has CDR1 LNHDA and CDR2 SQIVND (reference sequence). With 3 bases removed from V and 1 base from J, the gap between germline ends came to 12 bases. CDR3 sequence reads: CASSMGALDNYGYTF. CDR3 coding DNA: TGTGCCAGTAGTATGGGGGCGCTTGATAACTATGGCTACACCTTC.

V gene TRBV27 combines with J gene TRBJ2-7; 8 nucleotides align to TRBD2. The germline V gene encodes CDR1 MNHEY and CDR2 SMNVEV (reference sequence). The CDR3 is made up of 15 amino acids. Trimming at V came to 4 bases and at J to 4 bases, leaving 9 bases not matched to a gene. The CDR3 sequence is CASSSRVGGDYEQYF. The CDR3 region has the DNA TGTGCCAGCAGTTCCCGCGTCGGGGGGGATTACGAGCAGTACTTC.

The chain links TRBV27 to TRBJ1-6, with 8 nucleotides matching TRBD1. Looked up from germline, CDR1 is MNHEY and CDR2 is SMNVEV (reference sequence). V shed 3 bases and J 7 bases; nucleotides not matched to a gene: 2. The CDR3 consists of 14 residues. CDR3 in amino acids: CASSLNRGNSPLHF. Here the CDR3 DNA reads TGTGCCAGCAGTTTGAACAGGGGGAATTCACCCCTCCACTTT.

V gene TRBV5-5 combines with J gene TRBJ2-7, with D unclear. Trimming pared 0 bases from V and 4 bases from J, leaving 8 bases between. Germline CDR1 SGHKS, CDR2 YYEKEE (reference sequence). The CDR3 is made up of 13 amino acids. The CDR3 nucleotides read TGTGCCAGCAGCTTGGAAATATTTTACGAGCAGTACTTC. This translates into CASSLEIFYEQYF. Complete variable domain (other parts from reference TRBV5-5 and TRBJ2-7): DAGVTQSPTHLIKTRGQQVTLRCSPISGHKSVSWYQQVLGQGPQFIFQYYEKEERGRGNFPDRFSARQFPNYSSELNVNALLLGDSALYLCASSLEIFYEQYFGPGTRLTVT.

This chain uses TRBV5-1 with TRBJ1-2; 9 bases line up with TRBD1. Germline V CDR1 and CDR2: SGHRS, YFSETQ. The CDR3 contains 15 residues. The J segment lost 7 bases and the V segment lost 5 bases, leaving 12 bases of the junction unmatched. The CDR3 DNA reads TGCGCCAGCAGAACCACCGGGACAGGGTCAGTTGGCTACACCTTC. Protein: CASRTTGTGSVGYTF. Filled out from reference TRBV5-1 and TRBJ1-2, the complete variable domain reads KAGVTQTPRYLIKTRGQQVTLSCSPISGHRSVSWYQQTPGQGLQFLFEYFSETQRNKGNFPGRFSGRQFSNSRSEMNVSTLELGDSALYLCASRTTGTGSVGYTFGSGTRLTVV.

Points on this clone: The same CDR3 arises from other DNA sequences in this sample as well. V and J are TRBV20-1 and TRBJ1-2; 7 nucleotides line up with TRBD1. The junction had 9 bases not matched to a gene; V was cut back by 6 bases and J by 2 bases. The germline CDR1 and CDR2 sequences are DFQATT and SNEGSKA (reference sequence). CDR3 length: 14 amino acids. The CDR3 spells CSASRTGGNYGYTF. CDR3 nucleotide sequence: TGCAGTGCGAGTCGGACAGGAGGAAACTATGGCTACACCTTC.

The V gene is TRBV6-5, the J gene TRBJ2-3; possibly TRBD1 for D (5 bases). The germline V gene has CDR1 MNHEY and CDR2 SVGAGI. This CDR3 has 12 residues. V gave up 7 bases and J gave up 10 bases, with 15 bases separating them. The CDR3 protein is CASTLDSSAQYF. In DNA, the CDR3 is TGTGCCAGCACTCTAGACAGTTCGGCGCAGTATTTT.

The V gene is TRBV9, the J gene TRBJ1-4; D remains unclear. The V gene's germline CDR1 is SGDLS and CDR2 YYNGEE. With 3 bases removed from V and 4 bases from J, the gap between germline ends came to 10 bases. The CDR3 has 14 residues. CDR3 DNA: TGTGCCAGCAGCGCCTCAGAGGTTAATGAAAAACTGTTTTTT. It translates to CASSASEVNEKLFF.

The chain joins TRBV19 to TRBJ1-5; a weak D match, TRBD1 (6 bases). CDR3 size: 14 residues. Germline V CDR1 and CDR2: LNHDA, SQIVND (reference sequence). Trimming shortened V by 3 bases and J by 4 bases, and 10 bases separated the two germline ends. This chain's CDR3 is CASSISTGNQPQHF. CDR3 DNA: TGTGCCAGTAGTATCAGTACAGGGAATCAGCCCCAGCATTTT.

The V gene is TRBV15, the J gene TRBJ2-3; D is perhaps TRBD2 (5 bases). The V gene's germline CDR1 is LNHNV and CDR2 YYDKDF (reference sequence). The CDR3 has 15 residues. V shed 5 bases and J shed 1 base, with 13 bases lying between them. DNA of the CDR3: TGTGCCACCAGCGGACTTCTTATCCGCACAGATACGCAGTATTTT. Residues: CATSGLLIRTDTQYF.

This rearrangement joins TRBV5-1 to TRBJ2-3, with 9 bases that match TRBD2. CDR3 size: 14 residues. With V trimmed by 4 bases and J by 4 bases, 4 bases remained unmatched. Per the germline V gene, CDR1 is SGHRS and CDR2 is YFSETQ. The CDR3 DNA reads TGCGCCAGCAGCCTTAGCGGGAGTGCAGATACGCAGTATTTT. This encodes CASSLSGSADTQYF.

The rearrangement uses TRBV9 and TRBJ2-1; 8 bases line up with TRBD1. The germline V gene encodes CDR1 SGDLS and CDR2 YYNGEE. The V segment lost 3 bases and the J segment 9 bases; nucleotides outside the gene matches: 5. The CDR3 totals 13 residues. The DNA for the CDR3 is TGTGCCAGCAGCGGGCAGGGGGCTAGTGAGCAGTTCTTC. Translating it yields CASSGQGASEQFF.

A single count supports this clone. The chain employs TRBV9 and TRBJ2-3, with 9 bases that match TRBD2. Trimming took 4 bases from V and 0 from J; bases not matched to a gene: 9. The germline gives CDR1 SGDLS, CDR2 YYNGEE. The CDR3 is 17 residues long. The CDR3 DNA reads TGTGCCAGCAGCCCTAGTAGCGGGAGCCAAAGCACAGATACGCAGTATTTT. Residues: CASSPSSGSQSTDTQYF.

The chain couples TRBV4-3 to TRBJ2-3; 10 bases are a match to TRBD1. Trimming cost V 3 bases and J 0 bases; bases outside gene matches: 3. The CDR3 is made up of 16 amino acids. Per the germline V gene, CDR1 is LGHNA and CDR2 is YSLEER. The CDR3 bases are TGCGCCAGCAGCCAGGGACAGGGGATGAGCACAGATACGCAGTATTTT. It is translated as CASSQGQGMSTDTQYF.

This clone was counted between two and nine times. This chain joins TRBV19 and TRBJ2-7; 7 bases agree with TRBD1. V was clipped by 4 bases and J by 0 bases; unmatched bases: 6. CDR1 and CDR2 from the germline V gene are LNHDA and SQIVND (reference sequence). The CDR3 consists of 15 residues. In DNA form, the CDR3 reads TGTGCCAGTAGTAGGGCCGGGGACAGCTCCTACGAGCAGTACTTC. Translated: CASSRAGDSSYEQYF.

CDR3 sequence reads: CASSDWHGYTF. CDR3 in DNA: TGCGCCAGCAGTGATTGGCATGGCTACACCTTC. The chain employs TRBV5-1 and TRBJ1-2; no definite D call. The CDR3 runs 11 residues. The V gene's germline CDR1 is SGHRS and CDR2 YFSETQ. V gave up 5 bases and J gave up 6 bases, with 8 bases separating them.

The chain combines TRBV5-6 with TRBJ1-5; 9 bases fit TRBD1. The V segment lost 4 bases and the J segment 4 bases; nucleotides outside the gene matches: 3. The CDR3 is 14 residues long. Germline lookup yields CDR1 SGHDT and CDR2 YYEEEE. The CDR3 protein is CASSGGQGNQPQHF. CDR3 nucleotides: TGTGCCAGCAGCGGCGGACAGGGGAATCAGCCCCAGCATTTT. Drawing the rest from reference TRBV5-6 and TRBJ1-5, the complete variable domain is DAGVTQSPTHLIKTRGQQVTLRCSPKSGHDTVSWYQQALGQGPQFIFQYYEEEERQRGNFPDRFSGHQFPNYSSELNVNALLLGDSALYLCASSGGQGNQPQHFGDGTRLSIL.

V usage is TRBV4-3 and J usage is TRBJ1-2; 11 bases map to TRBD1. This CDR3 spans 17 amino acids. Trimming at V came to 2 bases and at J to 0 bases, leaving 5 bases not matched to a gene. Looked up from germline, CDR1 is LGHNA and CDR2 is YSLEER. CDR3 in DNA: TGCGCCAGCAGCCAATTGGGACAGGGGGGAGCTAACTATGGCTACACCTTC. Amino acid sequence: CASSQLGQGGANYGYTF.

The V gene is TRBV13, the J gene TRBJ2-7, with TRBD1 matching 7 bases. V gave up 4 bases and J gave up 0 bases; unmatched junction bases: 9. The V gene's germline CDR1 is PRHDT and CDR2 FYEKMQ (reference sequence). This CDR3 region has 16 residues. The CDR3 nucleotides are TGTGCCAGCAGCTCCTTAGGACAGGATAGCTCCTACGAGCAGTACTTC. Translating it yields CASSSLGQDSSYEQYF.

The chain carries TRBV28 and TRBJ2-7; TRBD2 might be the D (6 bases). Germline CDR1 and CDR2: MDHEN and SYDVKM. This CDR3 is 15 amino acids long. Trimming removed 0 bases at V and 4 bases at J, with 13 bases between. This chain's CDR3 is CASSLWGSGRYEQYF. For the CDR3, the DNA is TGTGCCAGCAGTTTATGGGGTAGCGGAAGATACGAGCAGTACTTC.

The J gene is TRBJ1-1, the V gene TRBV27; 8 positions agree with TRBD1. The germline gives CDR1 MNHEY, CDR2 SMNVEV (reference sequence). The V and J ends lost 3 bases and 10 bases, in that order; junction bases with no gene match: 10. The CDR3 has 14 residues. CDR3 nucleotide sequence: TGTGCCAGCAGTTTCGATGGACAGGGCCTCGGAGCTTTCTTT. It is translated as CASSFDGQGLGAFF.

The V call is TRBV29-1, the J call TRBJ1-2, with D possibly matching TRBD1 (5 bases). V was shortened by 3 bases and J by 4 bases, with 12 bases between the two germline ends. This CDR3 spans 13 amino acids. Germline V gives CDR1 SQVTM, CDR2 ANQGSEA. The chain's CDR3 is CSVEGGSSYGYTF. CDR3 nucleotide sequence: TGCAGCGTTGAGGGGGGGTCCAGCTATGGCTACACCTTC.